The entry that follows covers one T cell receptor beta chain sequence. Germline loops: CDR1 ENHRY, CDR2 SYGVKD. This CDR3 is 13 amino acids long. V lost 10 bases and J 7 bases, leaving 16 bases between the germline ends. The data were obtained in a study of control samples from healthy donors and cancer patients. Data came from immunoSEQ multiplex PCR; TCRdb stores just in-frame clones and leaves some out. Among about 130,000 clones listed, over 75% were seen once. Specimen: blood. The V call is TRBV10-3, the J call TRBJ1-4; no reliable D call. The origin of this receptor is a man aged 45-60 years in good health. CDR3 DNA sequence: TGTGCCACCCGGGAGTCCAGAGTTGAAAAACTGTTTTTT. Protein: CATRESRVEKLFF.